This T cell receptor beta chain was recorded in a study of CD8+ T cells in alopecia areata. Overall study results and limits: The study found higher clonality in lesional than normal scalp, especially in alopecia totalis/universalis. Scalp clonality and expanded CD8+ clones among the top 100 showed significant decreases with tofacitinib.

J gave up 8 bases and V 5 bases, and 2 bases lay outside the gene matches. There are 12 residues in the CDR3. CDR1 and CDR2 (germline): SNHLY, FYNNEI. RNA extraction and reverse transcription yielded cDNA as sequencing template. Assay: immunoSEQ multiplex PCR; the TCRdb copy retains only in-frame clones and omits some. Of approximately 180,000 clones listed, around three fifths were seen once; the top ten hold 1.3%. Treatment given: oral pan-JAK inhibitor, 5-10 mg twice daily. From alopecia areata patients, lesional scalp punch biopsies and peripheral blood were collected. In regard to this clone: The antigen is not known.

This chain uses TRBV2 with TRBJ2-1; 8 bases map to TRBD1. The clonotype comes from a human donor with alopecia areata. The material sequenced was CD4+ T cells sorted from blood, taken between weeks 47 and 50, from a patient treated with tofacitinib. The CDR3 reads CASSKQGDEQFF. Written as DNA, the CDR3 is TGTGCCAGCAGTAAACAGGGGGATGAGCAGTTCTTC.